This T cell receptor (beta chain) was observed in a study of response to subunit inactivated influenza vaccine. Overall study results and limits: The authors suggested that few new T cells are recruited per seasonal influenza vaccination.

This CDR3 has 15 amino acids. Trimming took 1 base from V and 7 from J, leaving 11 bases between them. Note on this clonotype: What it binds is unknown.

TCRdb called the RT-PCR reads again in MiXCR, with one record for every CDR3 protein. This table holds under 500,000 distinct CDR3 sequences, approximately 11% found once. The receptor comes from a man aged 45-65 years who received an inactivated influenza vaccine. V usage is TRBV12-3 or TRBV12-4 and J usage is TRBJ1-6; a weak D match, TRBD1 (6 bases). Material: PBMCs from blood, obtained 45 days after vaccination. Here the CDR3 reads CASSLGTGWNSPLHF. The CDR3 nucleotides read TGTGCCAGCAGTTTAGGTACAGGGTGGAATTCACCCCTCCACTTT.